This T cell receptor (beta chain) was identified during a study of post-analysis software for immune sequencing data. The CDR3 is made up of 12 amino acids. V was cut by 3 bases and J by 3 bases, with 6 bases left in between. CDR1 and CDR2 from the germline V gene are SQVTM and ANQGSEA. This clonotype occurred a few times. Its antigen is unidentified. Built from TCR beta cDNA, the libraries had unique molecular identifiers in them. T cells numbering roughly 0.85 to 10 million gave rise to around 500,000 cDNA molecules. TCRdb re-analysed the PCR reads in MiXCR, keeping a single row per CDR3 protein. The table shows hundreds of thousands of distinct CDR3 sequences, with around 64% occurring only once. The study, taken as a whole, reports: Roughly five TRBV segments, including TRBV5-6, TRBV5-1 and TRBV20-1, were more frequent in patients than controls.

The sequence derives from a girl aged 2 to 10 with multiple sclerosis. The rearrangement uses TRBV29-1 and TRBJ2-4; D is undetermined. The sample was blood. Here the CDR3 reads CSVENSKNIQYF. The CDR3 DNA sequence: TGCAGCGTTGAGAACAGCAAAAACATTCAGTACTTC.